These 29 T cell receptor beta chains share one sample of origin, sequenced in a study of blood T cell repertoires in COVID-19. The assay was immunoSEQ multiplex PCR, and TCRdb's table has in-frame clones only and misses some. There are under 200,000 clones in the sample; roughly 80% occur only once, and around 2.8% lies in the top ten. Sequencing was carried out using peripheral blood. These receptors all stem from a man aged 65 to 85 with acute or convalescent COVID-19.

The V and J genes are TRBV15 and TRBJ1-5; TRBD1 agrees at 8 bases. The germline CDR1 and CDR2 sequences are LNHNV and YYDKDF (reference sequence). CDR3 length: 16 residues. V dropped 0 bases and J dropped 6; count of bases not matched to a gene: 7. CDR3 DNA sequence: TGTGCCACCAGCAGAGATTTGGGGACAGGTATTCAGCCCCAGCATTTT. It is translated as CATSRDLGTGIQPQHF.

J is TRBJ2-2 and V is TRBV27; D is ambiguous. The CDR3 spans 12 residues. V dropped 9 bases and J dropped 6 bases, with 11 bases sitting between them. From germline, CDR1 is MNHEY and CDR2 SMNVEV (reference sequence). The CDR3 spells CASKLQAGELFF. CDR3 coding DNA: TGTGCCAGTAAACTTCAGGCCGGGGAGCTGTTTTTT.

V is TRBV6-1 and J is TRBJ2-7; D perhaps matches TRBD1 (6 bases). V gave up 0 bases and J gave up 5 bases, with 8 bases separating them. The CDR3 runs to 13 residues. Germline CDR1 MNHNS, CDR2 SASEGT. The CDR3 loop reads CASSEARDNEQYF. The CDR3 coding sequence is TGTGCCAGCAGTGAAGCCAGGGACAACGAGCAGTACTTC.

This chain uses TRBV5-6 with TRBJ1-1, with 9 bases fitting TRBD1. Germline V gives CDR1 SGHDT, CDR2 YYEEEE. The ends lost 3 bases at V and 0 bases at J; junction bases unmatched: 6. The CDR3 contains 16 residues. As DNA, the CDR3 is TGTGCCAGCAGCTCCGGGACAGGGACGTTGAACACTGAAGCTTTCTTT. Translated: CASSSGTGTLNTEAFF. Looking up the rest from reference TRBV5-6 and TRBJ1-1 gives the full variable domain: DAGVTQSPTHLIKTRGQQVTLRCSPKSGHDTVSWYQQALGQGPQFIFQYYEEEERQRGNFPDRFSGHQFPNYSSELNVNALLLGDSALYLCASSSGTGTLNTEAFFGQGTRLTVV.

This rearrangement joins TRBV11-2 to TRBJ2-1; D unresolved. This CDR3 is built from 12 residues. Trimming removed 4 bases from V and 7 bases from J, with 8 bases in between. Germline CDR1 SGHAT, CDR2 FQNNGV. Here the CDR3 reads CASSSTANEQFF. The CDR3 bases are TGTGCCAGCAGCTCGACTGCAAATGAGCAGTTCTTC.

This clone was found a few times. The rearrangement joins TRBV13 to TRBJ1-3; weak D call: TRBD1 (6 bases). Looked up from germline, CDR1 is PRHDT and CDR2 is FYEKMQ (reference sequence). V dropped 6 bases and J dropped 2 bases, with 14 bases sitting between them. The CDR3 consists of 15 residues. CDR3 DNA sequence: TGTGCCAGCAGGGCGACAGAGGGGGCTGGAAACACCATATATTTT. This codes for CASRATEGAGNTIYF.

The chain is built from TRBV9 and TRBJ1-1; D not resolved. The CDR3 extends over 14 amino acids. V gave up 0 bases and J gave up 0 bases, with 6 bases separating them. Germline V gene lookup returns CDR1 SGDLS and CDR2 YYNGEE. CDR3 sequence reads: CASSVVFMNTEAFF. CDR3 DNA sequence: TGTGCCAGCAGCGTAGTCTTTATGAACACTGAAGCTTTCTTT.

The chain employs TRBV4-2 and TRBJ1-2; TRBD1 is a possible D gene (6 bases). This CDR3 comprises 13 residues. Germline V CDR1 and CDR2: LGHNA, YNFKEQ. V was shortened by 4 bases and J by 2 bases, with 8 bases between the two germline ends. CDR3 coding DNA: TGTGCCAGCAGCCCACAGGGAAACTATGGCTACACCTTC. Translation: CASSPQGNYGYTF.

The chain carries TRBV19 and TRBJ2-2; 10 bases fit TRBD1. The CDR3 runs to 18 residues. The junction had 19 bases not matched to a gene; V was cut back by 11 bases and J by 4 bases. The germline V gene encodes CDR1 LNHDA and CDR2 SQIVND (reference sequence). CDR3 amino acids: CACQPQDRGRLGTGELFF. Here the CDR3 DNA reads TGTGCCTGCCAACCCCAAGACAGGGGGCGTTTGGGCACCGGGGAGCTGTTTTTT. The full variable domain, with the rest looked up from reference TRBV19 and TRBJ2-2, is DGGITQSPKYLFRKEGQNVTLSCEQNLNHDAMYWYRQDPGQGLRLIYYSQIVNDFQKGDIAEGYSVSREKKESFPLTVTSAQKNPTAFYLCACQPQDRGRLGTGELFFGEGSRLTVL.

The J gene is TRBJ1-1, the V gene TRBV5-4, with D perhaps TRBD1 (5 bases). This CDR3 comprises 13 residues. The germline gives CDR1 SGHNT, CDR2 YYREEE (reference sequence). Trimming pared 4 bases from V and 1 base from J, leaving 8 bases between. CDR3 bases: TGTGCCAGCAGCATTGACAGGAACACTGAAGCTTTCTTT. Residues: CASSIDRNTEAFF.

CDR3 protein: CASSLDPGANYGYTF. The CDR3, as DNA: TGTGCCAGCAGCTTGGACCCAGGGGCTAACTATGGCTACACCTTC. V is TRBV5-4 and J is TRBJ1-2; TRBD1 is a possible D gene (6 bases). From germline, CDR1 is SGHNT and CDR2 YYREEE (reference sequence). V was cut by 0 bases and J by 0 bases, with 9 bases left in between. This CDR3 is built from 15 residues.

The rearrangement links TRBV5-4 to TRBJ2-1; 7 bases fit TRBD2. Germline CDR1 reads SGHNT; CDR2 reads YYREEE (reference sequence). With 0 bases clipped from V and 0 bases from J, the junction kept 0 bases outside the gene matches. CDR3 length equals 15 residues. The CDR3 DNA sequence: TGTGCCAGCAGCTTGGGCGGGAGCTCCTACAATGAGCAGTTCTTC. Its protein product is CASSLGGSSYNEQFF.

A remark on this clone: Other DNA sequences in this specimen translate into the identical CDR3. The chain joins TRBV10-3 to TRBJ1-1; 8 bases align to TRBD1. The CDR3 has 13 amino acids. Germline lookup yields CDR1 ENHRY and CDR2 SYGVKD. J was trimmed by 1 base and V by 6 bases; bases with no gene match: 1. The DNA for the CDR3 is TGTGCCATCAGCGGACAGGGGAACACTGAAGCTTTCTTT. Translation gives CAISGQGNTEAFF.

The CDR3 DNA reads TGCAGCGACGGGGGGGCCGCAGATACGCAGTATTTT. Encoded protein: CSDGGAADTQYF. This sequence joins TRBV29-1 and TRBJ2-3; TRBD2 matches at 8 bases. Germline V gene data show CDR1 as SQVTM and CDR2 as ANQGSEA. V was pared by 7 bases and J by 4 bases, with 4 bases of the junction left unmatched. This CDR3 region has 12 residues.

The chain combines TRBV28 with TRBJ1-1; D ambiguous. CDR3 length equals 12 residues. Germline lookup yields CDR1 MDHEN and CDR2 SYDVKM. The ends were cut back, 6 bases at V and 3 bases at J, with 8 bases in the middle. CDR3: CASSPGDTEAFF. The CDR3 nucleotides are TGTGCCAGCAGCCCCGGGGACACTGAAGCTTTCTTT.

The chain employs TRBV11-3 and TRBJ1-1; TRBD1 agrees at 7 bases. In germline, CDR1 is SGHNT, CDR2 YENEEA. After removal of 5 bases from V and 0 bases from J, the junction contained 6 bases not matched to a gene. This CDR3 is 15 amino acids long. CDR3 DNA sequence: TGTGCCAGCAGCATAAAAGGGGGCGTGAACACTGAAGCTTTCTTT. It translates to CASSIKGGVNTEAFF.

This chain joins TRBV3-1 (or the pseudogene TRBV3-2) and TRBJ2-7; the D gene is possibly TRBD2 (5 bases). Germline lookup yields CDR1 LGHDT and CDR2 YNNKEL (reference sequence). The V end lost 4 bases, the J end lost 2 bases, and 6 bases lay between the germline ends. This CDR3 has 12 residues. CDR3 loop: CASSPGTYEQYF. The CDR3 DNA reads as TGTGCCAGCAGCCCGGGGACCTACGAGCAGTACTTC.

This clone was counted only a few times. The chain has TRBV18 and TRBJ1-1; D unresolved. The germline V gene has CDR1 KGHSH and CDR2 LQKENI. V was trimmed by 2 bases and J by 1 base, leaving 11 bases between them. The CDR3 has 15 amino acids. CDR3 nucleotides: TGTGCCAGCTCACCAGCGTTCGCCCCGAACACTGAAGCTTTCTTT. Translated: CASSPAFAPNTEAFF. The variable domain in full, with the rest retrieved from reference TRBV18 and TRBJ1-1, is NAGVMQNPRHLVRRRGQEARLRCSPMKGHSHVYWYRQLPEEGLKFMVYLQKENIIDESGMPKERFSAEFPKEGPSILRIQQVVRGDSAAYFCASSPAFAPNTEAFFGQGTRLTVV.

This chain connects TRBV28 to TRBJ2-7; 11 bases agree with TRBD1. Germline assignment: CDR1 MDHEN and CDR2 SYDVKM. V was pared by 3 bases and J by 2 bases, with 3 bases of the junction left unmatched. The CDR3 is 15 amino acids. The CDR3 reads CASSLGGQGAYEQYF. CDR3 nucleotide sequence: TGTGCCAGCAGTTTGGGGGGACAGGGGGCCTACGAGCAGTACTTC. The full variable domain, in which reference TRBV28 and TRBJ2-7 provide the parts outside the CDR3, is DVKVTQSSRYLVKRTGEKVFLECVQDMDHENMFWYRQDPGLGLRLIYFSYDVKMKEKGDIPEGYSVSREKKERFSLILESASTNQTSMYLCASSLGGQGAYEQYFGPGTRLTVT.

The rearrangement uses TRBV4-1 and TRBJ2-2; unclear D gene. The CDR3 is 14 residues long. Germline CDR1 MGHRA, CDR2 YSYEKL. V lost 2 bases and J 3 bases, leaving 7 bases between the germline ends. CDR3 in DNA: TGCGCCAGCAGCCAAATGAGATACACCGGGGAGCTGTTTTTT. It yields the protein CASSQMRYTGELFF.

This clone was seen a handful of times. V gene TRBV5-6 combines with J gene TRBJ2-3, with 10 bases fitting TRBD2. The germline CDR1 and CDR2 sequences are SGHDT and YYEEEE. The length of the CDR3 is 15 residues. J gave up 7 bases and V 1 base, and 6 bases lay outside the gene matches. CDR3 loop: CASSLLAGDKNTQYF. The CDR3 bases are TGTGCCAGCAGCTTGCTAGCGGGGGACAAGAATACGCAGTATTTT.

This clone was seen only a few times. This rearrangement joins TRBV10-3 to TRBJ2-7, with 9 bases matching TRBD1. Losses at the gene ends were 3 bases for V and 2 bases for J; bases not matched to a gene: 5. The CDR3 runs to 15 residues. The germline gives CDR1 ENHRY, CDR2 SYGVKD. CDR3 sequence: CAISDSGTGTYEQYF. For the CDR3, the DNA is TGTGCCATCAGTGACTCCGGGACAGGGACCTACGAGCAGTACTTC.

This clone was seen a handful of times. The CDR3 here is CASSAHLGSPLHF. In DNA form, the CDR3 reads TGTGCCAGCAGCGCACACCTCGGGTCACCCCTCCACTTT. The J gene is TRBJ1-6, the V gene TRBV9; no clear D gene. CDR1 and CDR2 (germline): SGDLS, YYNGEE. The V end lost 3 bases, the J end lost 10 bases, and 11 bases lay between the germline ends. CDR3 size: 13 residues.

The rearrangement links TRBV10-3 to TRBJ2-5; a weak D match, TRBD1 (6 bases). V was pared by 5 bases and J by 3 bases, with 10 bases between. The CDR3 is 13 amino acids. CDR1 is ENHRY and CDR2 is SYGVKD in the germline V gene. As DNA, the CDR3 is TGTGCCATCAGTACAGGGATCGAAGAGACCCAGTACTTC. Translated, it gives CAISTGIEETQYF.

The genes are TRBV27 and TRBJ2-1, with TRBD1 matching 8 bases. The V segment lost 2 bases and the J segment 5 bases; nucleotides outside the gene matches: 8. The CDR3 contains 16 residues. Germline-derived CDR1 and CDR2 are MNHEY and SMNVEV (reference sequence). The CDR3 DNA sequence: TGTGCCAGCAGTTTAGGGGACAGGAGGTGGGACAATGAGCAGTTCTTC. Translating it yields CASSLGDRRWDNEQFF.

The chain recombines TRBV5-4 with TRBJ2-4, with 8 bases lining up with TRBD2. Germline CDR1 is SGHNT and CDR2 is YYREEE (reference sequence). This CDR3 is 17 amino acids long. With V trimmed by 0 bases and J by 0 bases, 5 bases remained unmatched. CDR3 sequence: CASSLEGGGRAKNIQYF. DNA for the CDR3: TGTGCCAGCAGCTTGGAGGGCGGGGGGCGAGCCAAAAACATTCAGTACTTC.

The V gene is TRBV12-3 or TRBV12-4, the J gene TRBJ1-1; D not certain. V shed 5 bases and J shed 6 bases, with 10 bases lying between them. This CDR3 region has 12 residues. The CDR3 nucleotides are TGTGCCAGCAGTGGAGGTTTTGCTGAAGCTTTCTTT. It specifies CASSGGFAEAFF.

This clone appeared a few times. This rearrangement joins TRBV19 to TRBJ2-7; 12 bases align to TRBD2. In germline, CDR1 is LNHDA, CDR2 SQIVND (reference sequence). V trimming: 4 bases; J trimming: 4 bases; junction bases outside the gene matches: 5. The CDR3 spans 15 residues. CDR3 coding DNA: TGTGCCAGTAGTAGCCCGACTAGCGGGAGATACGAGCAGTACTTC. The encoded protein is CASSSPTSGRYEQYF.

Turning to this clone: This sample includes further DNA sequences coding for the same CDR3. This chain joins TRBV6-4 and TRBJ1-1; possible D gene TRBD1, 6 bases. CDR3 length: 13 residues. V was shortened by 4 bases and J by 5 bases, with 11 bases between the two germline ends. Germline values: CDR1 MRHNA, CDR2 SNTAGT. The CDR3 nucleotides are TGTGCCAGCAGTGTACAGGGCGGAACTGAAGCTTTCTTT. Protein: CASSVQGGTEAFF.